This T cell receptor beta chain stems from a study of blood T cell repertoires in COVID-19. About the research overall: Samples came from the United States, Italy and Spain, spanning acute and convalescent COVID-19. Sample material is recorded as cDNA or gDNA derived from T cells, B-cell-depleted T cells, or PBMCs.

CDR1 and CDR2 from the germline V gene are LGHDT and YNNKEL (reference sequence). The V end was cut by 3 bases, the J end by 5 bases, with 7 bases between. The CDR3 sequence is 12 residues long. This clone is a singleton in its sample. In the authors' workflow: Amplified reference gene primers provided the basis for estimating nucleated cell counts. Repertoires were generated with immunoSEQ multiplex PCR, while TCRdb's copy carries only in-frame clones and drops some. V and J calls and clone size come straight from that table; D and trimming were deduced from the DNA. The sample holds approximately 280,000 clones; roughly 90% are singletons and the top ten take 2% to 2.5%.

The receptor was derived from a man between 45 and 60 years old with acute or convalescent COVID-19. This sequence joins TRBV3-1 (or the pseudogene TRBV3-2) and TRBJ1-2, with D unresolved. Sequenced material: peripheral blood. The CDR3 DNA reads TGTGCCAGCAGCCACCGCGAATATGGCTACACCTTC. Translating it yields CASSHREYGYTF.